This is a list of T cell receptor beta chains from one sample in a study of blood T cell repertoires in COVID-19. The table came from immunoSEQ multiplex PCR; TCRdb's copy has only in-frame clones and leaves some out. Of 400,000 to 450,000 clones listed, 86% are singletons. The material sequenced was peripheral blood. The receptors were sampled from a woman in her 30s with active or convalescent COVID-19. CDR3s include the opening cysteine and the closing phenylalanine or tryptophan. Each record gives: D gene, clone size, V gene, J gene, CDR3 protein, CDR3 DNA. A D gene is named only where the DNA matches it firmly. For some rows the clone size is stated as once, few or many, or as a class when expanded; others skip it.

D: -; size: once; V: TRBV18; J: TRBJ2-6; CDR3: CASSPLRGANVLTF; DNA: TGTGCCAGCTCACCTCTACGGGGGGCCAACGTCCTGACTTTC
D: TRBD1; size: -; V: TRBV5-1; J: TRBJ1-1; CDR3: CASSAGQGANEDTEAFF; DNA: TGCGCCAGCAGCGCGGGACAGGGGGCGAATGAAGACACTGAAGCTTTCTTT
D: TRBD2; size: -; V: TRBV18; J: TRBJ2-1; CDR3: CASSPPAGVEQFF; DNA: TGTGCCAGCTCACCACCGGCGGGGGTTGAGCAGTTCTTC
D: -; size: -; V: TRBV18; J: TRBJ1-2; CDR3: CASSRTGLYGYTF; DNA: TGTGCCAGCTCGCGAACAGGATTATATGGCTACACCTTC
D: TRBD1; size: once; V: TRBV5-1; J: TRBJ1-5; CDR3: CASRDETGGGDQPQHF; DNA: TGCGCCAGCAGGGACGAGACAGGGGGTGGCGACCAGCCCCAGCATTTT
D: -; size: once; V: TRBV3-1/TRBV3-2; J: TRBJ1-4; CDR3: CASSQVPGGGKLFF; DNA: TGTGCCAGCAGCCAAGTTCCGGGCGGAGGAAAACTGTTTTTT
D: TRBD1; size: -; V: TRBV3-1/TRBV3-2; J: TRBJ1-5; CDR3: CASSRTGGNQPQHF; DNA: TGTGCCAGCAGCCGGACAGGGGGCAATCAGCCCCAGCATTTT
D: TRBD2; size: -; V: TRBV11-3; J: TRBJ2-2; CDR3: CASSLGRGLASSGELFF; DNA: TGTGCCAGCAGCTTAGGACGGGGACTAGCCTCCTCCGGGGAGCTGTTTTTT
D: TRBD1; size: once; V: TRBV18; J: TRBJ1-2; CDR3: CASSPITGASNYGYTF; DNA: TGTGCCAGCTCACCGATTACAGGGGCTTCTAACTATGGCTACACCTTC
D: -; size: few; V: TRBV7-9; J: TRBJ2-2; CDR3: CASSPPWSDPERTGELFF; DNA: TGTGCCAGCAGCCCCCCGTGGAGCGACCCAGAACGGACCGGGGAGCTGTTTTTT
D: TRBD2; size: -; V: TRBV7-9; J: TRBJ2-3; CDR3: CASSLSGGRYTDTQYF; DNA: TGTGCCAGCAGTCTTAGTGGCGGGAGATACACAGATACGCAGTATTTT
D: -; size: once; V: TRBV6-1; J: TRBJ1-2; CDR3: CASSSVRGLGYGYTF; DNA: TGTGCCAGCAGTTCGGTCAGGGGCCTAGGCTATGGCTACACCTTC
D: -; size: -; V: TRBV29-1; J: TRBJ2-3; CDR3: CSVEARLTDTQYF; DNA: TGCAGCGTTGAGGCCAGGCTCACAGATACGCAGTATTTT
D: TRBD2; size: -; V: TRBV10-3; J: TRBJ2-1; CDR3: CAVLAGGTNEQFF; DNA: TGTGCCGTCCTAGCGGGAGGAACCAATGAGCAGTTCTTC
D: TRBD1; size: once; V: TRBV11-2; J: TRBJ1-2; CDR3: CASSGDRADDGYTF; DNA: TGTGCCAGCAGCGGCGACAGGGCTGATGATGGCTACACCTTC
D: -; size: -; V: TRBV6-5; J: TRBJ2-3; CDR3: CASRGTYRTDTQYF; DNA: TGTGCCAGCAGGGGGACATATCGCACAGATACGCAGTATTTT
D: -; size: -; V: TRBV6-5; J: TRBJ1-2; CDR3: CASTAGLGGYTF; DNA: TGTGCCAGCACCGCAGGGCTCGGGGGCTACACCTTC
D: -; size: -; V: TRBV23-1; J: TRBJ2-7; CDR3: CASIHEQYF; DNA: TGCGCCAGTATCCACGAGCAGTACTTC
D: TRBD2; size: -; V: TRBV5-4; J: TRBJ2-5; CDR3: CASSSTGLAGGQETQYF; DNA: TGTGCCAGCAGCTCGACGGGACTAGCGGGGGGGCAAGAGACCCAGTACTTC
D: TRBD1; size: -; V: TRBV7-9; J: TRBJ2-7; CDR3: CASSPTTPGQGGHEQYF; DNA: TGTGCCAGCAGCCCAACAACTCCGGGACAGGGGGGCCACGAGCAGTACTTC
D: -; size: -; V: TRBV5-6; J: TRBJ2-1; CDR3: CASSLVRGRIQYNEQFF; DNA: TGTGCCAGCAGCTTGGTGCGGGGGCGGATCCAATACAATGAGCAGTTCTTC
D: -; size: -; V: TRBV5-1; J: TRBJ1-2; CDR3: CASSSTPGGERDYGYTF; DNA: TGCGCCAGCAGTTCTACCCCTGGAGGGGAGCGGGACTATGGCTACACCTTC
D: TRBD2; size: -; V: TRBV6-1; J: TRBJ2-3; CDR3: CASRETLALSTDTQYF; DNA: TGTGCCAGCAGGGAAACACTAGCGCTTAGCACAGATACGCAGTATTTT
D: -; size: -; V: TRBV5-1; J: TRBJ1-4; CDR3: CASAGDNNEKLFF; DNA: TGCGCCAGCGCGGGAGATAATAATGAAAAACTGTTTTTT
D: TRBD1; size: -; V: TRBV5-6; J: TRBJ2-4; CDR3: CASSSDRVNIQYF; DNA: TGTGCCAGCAGCTCGGACAGGGTGAACATTCAGTACTTC
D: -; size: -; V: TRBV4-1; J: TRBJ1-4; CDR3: CASSQERLVWRKLFF; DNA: TGCGCCAGCAGCCAAGAAAGGCTAGTTTGGCGGAAACTGTTTTTT
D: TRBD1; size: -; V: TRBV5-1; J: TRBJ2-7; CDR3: CASSLETYRGEEQYF; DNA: TGCGCCAGCAGCTTGGAGACATACAGGGGAGAGGAGCAGTACTTC
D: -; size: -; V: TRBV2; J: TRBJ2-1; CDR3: CASSEEANLANEQFF; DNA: TGTGCCAGCAGTGAAGAAGCGAACCTCGCCAATGAGCAGTTCTTC
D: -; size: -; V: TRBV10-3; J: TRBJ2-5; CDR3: CAIRLGELQETQYF; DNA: TGTGCCATCCGCCTCGGAGAGTTACAAGAGACCCAGTACTTC
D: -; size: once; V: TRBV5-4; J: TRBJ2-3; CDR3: CASRGALGTDTQYF; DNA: TGTGCCAGCAGAGGGGCCCTAGGCACAGATACGCAGTATTTT
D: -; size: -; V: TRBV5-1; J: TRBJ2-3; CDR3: CASSLDGENTQYF; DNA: TGCGCCAGCAGCTTGGACGGGGAAAACACGCAGTATTTT
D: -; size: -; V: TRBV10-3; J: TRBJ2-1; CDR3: CAISQGIGSYNEQFF; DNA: TGTGCCATCTCGCAGGGGATCGGCTCCTACAATGAGCAGTTCTTC
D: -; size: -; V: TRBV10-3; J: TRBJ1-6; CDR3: CAIGGSRDRPSPLHF; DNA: TGTGCCATCGGGGGGAGCCGGGACCGTCCTTCACCCCTCCACTTT
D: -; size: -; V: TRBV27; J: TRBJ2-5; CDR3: CASGSLGRETQYF; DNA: TGTGCCAGTGGGAGCCTAGGGAGGGAGACCCAGTACTTC
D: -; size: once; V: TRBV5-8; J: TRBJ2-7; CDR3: CASSSRRTDPYEQYF; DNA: TGTGCCAGCAGCTCCAGACGGACAGACCCCTACGAGCAGTACTTC
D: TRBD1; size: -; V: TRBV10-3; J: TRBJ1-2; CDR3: CAIGQGSGGYTF; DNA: TGTGCCATCGGACAGGGATCGGGAGGCTACACCTTC
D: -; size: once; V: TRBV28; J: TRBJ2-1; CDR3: CASSSRGRNQFF; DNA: TGTGCCAGCAGTTCGCGGGGCCGCAATCAGTTCTTC
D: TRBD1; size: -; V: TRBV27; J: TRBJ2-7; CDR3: CASRSGQGQVGYEQYF; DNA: TGTGCCAGCCGCTCCGGACAGGGACAGGTAGGCTACGAGCAGTACTTC
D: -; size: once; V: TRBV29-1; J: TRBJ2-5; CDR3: CSAGGGGGKETQYF; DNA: TGCAGCGCCGGAGGTGGGGGAGGAAAGGAGACCCAGTACTTC
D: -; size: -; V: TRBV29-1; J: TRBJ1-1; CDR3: CSVVATTGNTEAFF; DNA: TGCAGCGTTGTGGCAACGACAGGGAACACTGAAGCTTTCTTT
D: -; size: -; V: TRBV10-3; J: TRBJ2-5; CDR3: CAISPLGETQYF; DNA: TGTGCCATCAGTCCCCTCGGGGAGACCCAGTACTTC
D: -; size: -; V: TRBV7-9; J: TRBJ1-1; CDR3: CASSSGLLGTEAFF; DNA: TGTGCCAGCAGCTCGGGACTCCTGGGGACTGAAGCTTTCTTT
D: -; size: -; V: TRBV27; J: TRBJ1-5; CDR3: CASSPTGSHQPQHF; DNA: TGTGCCAGCAGTCCGACAGGTTCCCATCAGCCCCAGCATTTT
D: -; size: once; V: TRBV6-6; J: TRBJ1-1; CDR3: CASRAGHMNTEAFF; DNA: TGTGCCAGCAGGGCGGGGCACATGAACACTGAAGCTTTCTTT
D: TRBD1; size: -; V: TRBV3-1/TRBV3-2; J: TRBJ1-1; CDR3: CASSPKDRGTEAFF; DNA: TGTGCCAGCAGCCCTAAGGACAGGGGGACTGAAGCTTTCTTT
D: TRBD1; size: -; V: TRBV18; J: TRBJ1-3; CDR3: CASSPLPQGVGGNTIYF; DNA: TGTGCCAGCTCACCACTACCCCAGGGGGTAGGTGGAAACACCATATATTTT
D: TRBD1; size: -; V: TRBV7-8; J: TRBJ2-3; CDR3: CASSSFQGDSTDTQYF; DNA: TGTGCCAGCAGCTCCTTTCAGGGGGATAGCACAGATACGCAGTATTTT
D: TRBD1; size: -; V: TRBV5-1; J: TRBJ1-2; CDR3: CASSTQTGGGGYTF; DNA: TGCGCCAGCAGCACCCAGACAGGGGGCGGCGGCTACACCTTC
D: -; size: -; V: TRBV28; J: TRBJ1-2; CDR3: CASSLNRELRGYTF; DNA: TGTGCCAGCAGTTTAAACAGGGAGTTGCGTGGCTACACCTTC
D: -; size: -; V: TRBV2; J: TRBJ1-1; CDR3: CASRGGGGPGTEAFF; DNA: TGTGCCAGCAGGGGGGGAGGGGGTCCCGGTACTGAAGCTTTCTTT
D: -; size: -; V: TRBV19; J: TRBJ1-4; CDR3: CASSPSSGQGNEKLFF; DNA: TGTGCCAGTAGTCCATCTTCAGGGCAGGGCAATGAAAAACTGTTTTTT